Presented here are 24 T cell receptor beta chains from one specimen sequenced in a study of beta chain features in type 1 diabetes. Every bit of the isolated RNA underwent reverse transcription, so sequencing read expressed TCRB transcripts. Profiled with immunoSEQ multiplex PCR; TCRdb holds only in-frame clones, not every one. The sample records a few hundred thousand clones, 25% to 30% being singletons. The sequenced sample was central memory CD4+ T cells from blood. The receptors derive from a man aged 25 to 40 in good health.

In this sample, this clone turned up a few times. The chain is built from TRBV7-8 and TRBJ2-1; no clear D. Trimming cost V 5 bases and J 15 bases, with 20 bases left between them. The germline CDR1 and CDR2 sequences are SGHVS and FQNEAQ. The CDR3 runs to 13 residues. The CDR3 reads CASSPEGPAVGFF. The CDR3 nucleotides read TGTGCCAGCAGCCCGGAAGGCCCGGCCGTGGGGTTCTTC.

This clone was recorded a few times. The chain combines TRBV9 with TRBJ2-7; a possible D gene is TRBD2 (6 bases). The CDR3 is made up of 13 amino acids. CDR1 and CDR2 from the germline V gene are SGDLS and YYNGEE. The V end lost 4 bases, the J end lost 7 bases, and 15 bases lay between the germline ends. This CDR3 is CASSTNSGLEQYF. The CDR3 bases are TGTGCCAGCAGCACAAATAGCGGCCTGGAGCAGTACTTC.

J is TRBJ1-1 and V is TRBV7-2; 7 bases are shared with TRBD1. J gave up 7 bases and V 0 bases, and 8 bases lay outside the gene matches. This CDR3 region has 15 residues. From germline, CDR1 is SGHTA and CDR2 FQGNSA. CDR3 DNA sequence: TGTGCCAGCAGCTTAGCACCGGGACAGAGAATTGAAGCTTTCTTT. Its protein is CASSLAPGQRIEAFF.

This sequence joins TRBV6-5 and TRBJ1-2, with unresolved D. The germline V and J ends were trimmed by 0 bases and 8 bases, with 13 bases remaining between them. In germline, CDR1 is MNHEY, CDR2 SVGAGI. This CDR3 comprises 14 residues. In DNA, the CDR3 is TGTGCCAGCAGTTACTCGACTTCCAAAGGGGGCTACACCTTC. Translated: CASSYSTSKGGYTF.

This sequence joins TRBV6-1 and TRBJ2-3, with D hard to call. The CDR3 has 16 amino acids. Trimming pared 1 base from V and 4 bases from J, leaving 15 bases between. Per germline, CDR1 MNHNS and CDR2 SASEGT. CDR3 DNA sequence: TGTGCCAGCAGTGAAGATCAGCTCCCTAGGGCAGATACGCAGTATTTT. This sequence encodes CASSEDQLPRADTQYF.

This clone was recorded many times. V is TRBV6-1 and J is TRBJ1-1, with D unresolved. V gave up 10 bases and J gave up 1 base, with 16 bases separating them. CDR1 is MNHNS and CDR2 is SASEGT in the germline V gene. The CDR3 sequence is 14 residues long. The CDR3 reads CATKLRTRNTEAFF. The CDR3 DNA reads as TGTGCCACCAAGCTCAGGACGCGGAACACTGAAGCTTTCTTT.

The chain carries TRBV7-8 and TRBJ1-6, with a weak D call TRBD1 (5 bases). CDR3 length: 14 residues. Between the trimmed V and J ends, which lost 0 bases and 10 bases, there was a span of 10 bases. Germline V gives CDR1 SGHVS, CDR2 FQNEAQ. CDR3 nucleotide sequence: TGTGCCAGCAGCTTAGCGCCGGGGGAGTCACCCCTCCACTTT. Its translation: CASSLAPGESPLHF.

Only a few counts were recorded for this clone. Sequence at one end of the junction differs from germline and may be a read error. The CDR3 sequence is CASSQELSPDTQYF. CDR3 nucleotides: TGCGCCAGCAGCCAAGAACTCAGCCCAGATACGCAGTATTTT. The chain uses TRBV5-4 and TRBJ2-3; no firm D call. This CDR3 comprises 14 residues. Germline CDR1 reads SGHNT; CDR2 reads YYREEE (reference sequence).

There are a few counts of this clone. The V and J genes are TRBV5-4 and TRBJ2-1; TRBD1 matches at 8 bases. The CDR3 is made up of 15 amino acids. CDR1 is SGHNT, CDR2 YYREEE, per germline (reference sequence). V lost 0 bases and J lost 9; bases outside the gene matches: 8. The CDR3 is CASSLAGQGAAEQFF. In DNA form, the CDR3 reads TGTGCCAGCAGCTTGGCCGGGCAGGGGGCGGCTGAGCAGTTCTTC.

This clone was recorded a few times. The genes are TRBV5-8 and TRBJ2-7; tentative D call: TRBD2 (7 bases). Deletions cut 1 base from V and 5 bases from J, with 10 bases between. The CDR3 is 13 residues long. Germline CDR1 and CDR2: SGHTS and YDEGEE. The CDR3: CASSLRGGHEQYF. CDR3 nucleotide sequence: TGTGCCAGCAGCTTGAGGGGGGGCCACGAGCAGTACTTC. The full variable domain, with the rest looked up from reference TRBV5-8 and TRBJ2-7, is EAGVTQSPTHLIKTRGQQATLRCSPISGHTSVYWYQQALGLGLQFLLWYDEGEERNRGNFPPRFSGRQFPNYSSELNVNALELEDSALYLCASSLRGGHEQYFGPGTRLTVT.

This rearrangement joins TRBV5-4 to TRBJ2-5; D not resolved. V was shortened by 0 bases and J by 2 bases, with 11 bases between the two germline ends. Germline CDR1 is SGHNT and CDR2 is YYREEE (reference sequence). The CDR3 has 15 residues. The CDR3 region is CASSLEWAAQETQYF. CDR3 bases: TGTGCCAGCAGCTTGGAATGGGCCGCTCAAGAGACCCAGTACTTC. The full variable domain, completed using reference TRBV5-4 and TRBJ2-5, is ETGVTQSPTHLIKTRGQQVTLRCSSQSGHNTVSWYQQALGQGPQFIFQYYREEENGRGNFPPRFSGLQFPNYSSELNVNALELDDSALYLCASSLEWAAQETQYFGPGTRLLVL.

This clone was found a few times. The chain recombines TRBV10-2 with TRBJ2-3; the match to TRBD2 covers 8 bases. CDR1 and CDR2 (germline): WSHSY, SAAADI. The CDR3 spans 14 residues. Losses at the gene ends were 7 bases for V and 2 bases for J; bases not matched to a gene: 5. CDR3 sequence: CASIGGRITDTQYF. The CDR3 region has the DNA TGCGCCAGCATAGGCGGGAGGATCACAGATACGCAGTATTTT.

The CDR3 reads CASRSTGELFF. CDR3 DNA sequence: TGTGCCAGCCGCAGTACCGGGGAGCTGTTTTTT. The chain combines TRBV2 with TRBJ2-2, with D uncertain. With 8 bases removed from V and 5 bases from J, the gap between germline ends came to 6 bases. Germline V lookup: CDR1 SNHLY, CDR2 FYNNEI. The CDR3 loop spans 11 amino acids.

The V call is TRBV6-5, the J call TRBJ1-1; TRBD1 is a possible D gene (6 bases). The CDR3 is 12 residues long. The V gene lost 6 bases and the J gene lost 5 bases, with 10 bases spanning the gap. Germline loops: CDR1 MNHEY, CDR2 SVGAGI. The CDR3 loop is CASRGGPTEAFF. In nucleotides, the CDR3 is TGTGCCAGCAGAGGGGGGCCAACTGAAGCTTTCTTT.

This clone was picked up a small number of times. The chain carries TRBV2 and TRBJ2-7; D not resolved. V was pared by 2 bases and J by 0 bases, with 8 bases between. The CDR3 has 14 amino acids. CDR1 is SNHLY, CDR2 FYNNEI, per germline. CDR3 protein: CASSERQSSYEQYF. CDR3 bases: TGTGCCAGCAGTGAACGGCAGAGCTCCTACGAGCAGTACTTC.

This clone was seen repeatedly, ten times or more. This chain connects TRBV7-2 to TRBJ2-1, with D uncertain. This CDR3 has 12 amino acids. Trimming took 5 bases from V and 6 from J, leaving 8 bases between them. Germline V CDR1 and CDR2: SGHTA, FQGNSA. The CDR3 DNA sequence: TGTGCCAGCAGCACCCCTTTCAATGAGCAGTTCTTC. Translation: CASSTPFNEQFF.

V gene TRBV18 combines with J gene TRBJ1-4; D remains ambiguous. V was clipped by 3 bases and J by 5 bases, with 10 bases between them. The CDR3 runs to 14 residues. Germline lookup yields CDR1 KGHSH and CDR2 LQKENI. Written as DNA, the CDR3 is TGTGCCAGCTCACCCCTTTTCGTGAATGAAAAACTGTTTTTT. This encodes CASSPLFVNEKLFF.

This clone has more than one count but fewer than ten. The chain carries TRBV6-5 and TRBJ2-1, with D possibly being TRBD2 (6 bases). With 2 bases removed from V and 2 bases from J, the gap between germline ends came to 13 bases. CDR3 size: 16 residues. Germline V gene lookup returns CDR1 MNHEY and CDR2 SVGAGI. The CDR3 is CASSYRAGPTYNEQFF. The CDR3 nucleotides are TGTGCCAGCAGTTACCGGGCGGGACCGACCTACAATGAGCAGTTCTTC.

Details on this clone: In the same sample, other DNA sequences code for this CDR3. The CDR3: CASSLRDRNTEAFF. CDR3 nucleotide sequence: TGTGCCAGCAGTTTGCGGGACAGGAACACTGAAGCTTTCTTT. J is TRBJ1-1 and V is TRBV27; TRBD1 aligns across 7 bases. V lost 3 bases and J lost 1; bases outside the gene matches: 2. Germline V CDR1 and CDR2: MNHEY, SMNVEV (reference sequence). This CDR3 contains 14 residues.

The rearrangement uses TRBV5-1 and TRBJ2-5; D perhaps matches TRBD2 (7 bases). From germline, CDR1 is SGHRS and CDR2 YFSETQ. The CDR3 runs 14 residues. Trimming removed 7 bases at V and 5 bases at J, with 18 bases between. CDR3 nucleotide sequence: TGCGCCAGCGGCAGGGGCCGGGGGGATGAGACCCAGTACTTC. This encodes CASGRGRGDETQYF.

This clone was detected ten times or more. The chain couples TRBV7-2 to TRBJ2-3, with 9 bases identical to TRBD1. The V segment lost 5 bases and the J segment 3 bases; nucleotides outside the gene matches: 6. Germline CDR1 is SGHTA and CDR2 is FQGNSA. The CDR3 is 15 amino acids. This CDR3 is CASSPRDRETDTQYF. DNA of the CDR3: TGTGCCAGCAGCCCCAGGGACAGGGAGACAGATACGCAGTATTTT.

V gene TRBV5-1 combines with J gene TRBJ2-7; D uncertain. Germline CDR1 SGHRS, CDR2 YFSETQ. The CDR3 length is 14 residues. The germline V and J ends were trimmed by 4 bases and 2 bases, with 13 bases remaining between them. The CDR3 loop reads CASSDNYPTYEQYF. The CDR3 bases are TGCGCCAGCAGCGATAACTATCCAACCTACGAGCAGTACTTC.

This clone is medium-sized (0.01 to 0.1%). The chain couples TRBV13 to TRBJ2-1, with TRBD2 as a possible D gene (6 bases). Germline assignment: CDR1 PRHDT and CDR2 FYEKMQ (reference sequence). This CDR3 is 16 amino acids long. The V end was cut by 3 bases, the J end by 9 bases, with 21 bases between. CDR3 sequence: CASSLGGREMIGEQFF. The CDR3 DNA reads as TGTGCCAGCAGCTTGGGAGGCAGGGAAATGATAGGTGAGCAGTTCTTC.

The V gene is TRBV7-9, the J gene TRBJ1-2; D is ambiguous. The ends were cut back, 1 base at V and 5 bases at J, with 11 bases in the middle. The CDR3 runs to 14 residues. Germline assignment: CDR1 SEHNR and CDR2 FQNEAQ (reference sequence). The CDR3 DNA reads as TGTGCCAGCAGCTTAGGGGCGGATGGGTATGGCTACACCTTC. Translating it yields CASSLGADGYGYTF.